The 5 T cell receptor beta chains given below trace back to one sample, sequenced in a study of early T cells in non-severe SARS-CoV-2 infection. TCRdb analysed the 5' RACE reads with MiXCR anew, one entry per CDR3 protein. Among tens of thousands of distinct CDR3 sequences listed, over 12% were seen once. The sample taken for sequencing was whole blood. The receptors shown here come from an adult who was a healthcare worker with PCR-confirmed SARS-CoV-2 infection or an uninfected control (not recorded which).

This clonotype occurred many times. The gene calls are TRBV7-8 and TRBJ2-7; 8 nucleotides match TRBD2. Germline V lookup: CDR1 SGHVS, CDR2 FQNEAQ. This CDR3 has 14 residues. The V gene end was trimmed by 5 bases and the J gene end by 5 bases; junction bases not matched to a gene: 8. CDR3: CASSPTSARDEQYF. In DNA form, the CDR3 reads TGTGCCAGCAGCCCGACTAGCGCGAGGGACGAGCAGTACTTC.

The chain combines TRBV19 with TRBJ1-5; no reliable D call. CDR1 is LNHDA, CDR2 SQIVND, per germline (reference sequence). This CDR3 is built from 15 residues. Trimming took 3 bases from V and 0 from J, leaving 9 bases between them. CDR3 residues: CASSIMRSSNQPQHF. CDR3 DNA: TGTGCCAGTAGTATTATGAGGAGTAGCAATCAGCCCCAGCATTTT.

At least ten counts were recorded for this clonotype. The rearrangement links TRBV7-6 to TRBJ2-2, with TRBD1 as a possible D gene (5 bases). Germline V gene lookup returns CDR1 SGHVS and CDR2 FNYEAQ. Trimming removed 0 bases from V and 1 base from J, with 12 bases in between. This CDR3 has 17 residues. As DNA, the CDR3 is TGTGCCAGCAGCTTAGCGTTGGGGCAGTTGAACACCGGGGAGCTGTTTTTT. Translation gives CASSLALGQLNTGELFF.

This CDR3 is CASSQGLGRDTEAFF. The CDR3 nucleotides read TGTGCCAGCAGCCAAGGTCTAGGTCGGGACACTGAAGCTTTCTTT. The chain couples TRBV3-1 to TRBJ1-1; D is ambiguous. V was shortened by 1 base and J by 3 bases, with 12 bases between the two germline ends. The CDR3 has 15 residues. Germline V gene lookup returns CDR1 LGHDT and CDR2 YNNKEL (reference sequence).

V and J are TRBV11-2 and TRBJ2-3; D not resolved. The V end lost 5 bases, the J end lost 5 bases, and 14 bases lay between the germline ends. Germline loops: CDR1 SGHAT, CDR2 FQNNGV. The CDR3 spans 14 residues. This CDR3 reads CASSVLVLGDTQYF. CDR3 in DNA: TGTGCCAGCAGCGTTCTGGTTTTAGGAGATACGCAGTATTTT.